These 20 T cell receptor beta chains came from one sample sequenced in a study of blood T cell repertoires in COVID-19. Produced via immunoSEQ multiplex PCR; TCRdb's table is partial and in-frame only. The table lists some 670,000 clones, 75% to 90% of them singletons. The sequenced sample consisted of peripheral blood. These receptors all stem from a woman aged 18-30 years with acute or convalescent COVID-19.

The rearrangement links TRBV7-8 to TRBJ2-7; D remains unclear. V was pared by 0 bases and J by 0 bases, with 9 bases between. Germline loops: CDR1 SGHVS, CDR2 FQNEAQ. The CDR3 is 15 residues long. CDR3 sequence (DNA): TGTGCCAGCAGCTTAGCGCGTCTCGTCTCCTACGAGCAGTACTTC. This gives the protein CASSLARLVSYEQYF.

J is TRBJ1-2 and V is TRBV7-2; D possibly corresponds to TRBD1 (5 bases). The CDR3 is 20 residues long. CDR1 is SGHTA and CDR2 is FQGNSA in the germline V gene. Deletions cut 0 bases from V and 5 bases from J, with 28 bases between. For the CDR3, the DNA is TGTGCCAGCAGCTTAGCATCTGCTATCCCGGACACCCCGGTGGGATATGGCTACACCTTC. Translating gives CASSLASAIPDTPVGYGYTF.

The V and J genes are TRBV2 and TRBJ1-5; 9 nucleotides line up with TRBD1. With 5 bases clipped from V and 6 bases from J, the junction kept 5 bases outside the gene matches. CDR3 length equals 14 residues. Per the germline V gene, CDR1 is SNHLY and CDR2 is FYNNEI. CDR3 in DNA: TGTGCCAGCAGTCGACAGGGGGAAGGTCAGCCCCAGCATTTT. Amino acids: CASSRQGEGQPQHF.

The chain has TRBV27 and TRBJ2-2; 9 bases match TRBD1. This CDR3 has 16 amino acids. With 4 bases clipped from V and 4 bases from J, the junction kept 7 bases outside the gene matches. Looked up from germline, CDR1 is MNHEY and CDR2 is SMNVEV (reference sequence). For the CDR3, the DNA is TGTGCCAGCAGTTCCCTTACAGGGGGCAGCACCGGGGAGCTGTTTTTT. Translating it yields CASSSLTGGSTGELFF.

The chain recombines TRBV11-3 with TRBJ2-7, with D perhaps matching TRBD2 (6 bases). CDR1 is SGHNT and CDR2 is YENEEA in the germline V gene. The CDR3 extends over 13 amino acids. Deletions cut 5 bases from V and 4 bases from J, with 12 bases between. The DNA of the CDR3 is TGTGCCAGCAGCCTCGGGGGTAATTACGAGCAGTACTTC. Protein product: CASSLGGNYEQYF.

V and J are TRBV19 and TRBJ2-7; TRBD1 might be the D (6 bases). The length of the CDR3 is 13 residues. Germline values: CDR1 LNHDA, CDR2 SQIVND (reference sequence). V shed 5 bases and J shed 3 bases, with 11 bases lying between them. CDR3: CASSWGQYYEQYF. CDR3 bases: TGTGCCAGTAGTTGGGGACAATACTACGAGCAGTACTTC.

This clone showed up just once. The chain carries TRBV12-3 or TRBV12-4 and TRBJ1-2; D gene unclear. Trimming left V 6 bases short and J 9 bases short, with 8 bases between. This CDR3 spans 10 amino acids. CDR3 loop: CASSTGSYTF. The CDR3 DNA reads TGTGCCAGCAGCACTGGTAGCTACACCTTC.

This chain links TRBV5-1 with TRBJ2-5; tentatively, D is TRBD1 (5 bases). V lost 0 bases and J 3 bases, leaving 12 bases between the germline ends. CDR3 length: 15 amino acids. CDR1 and CDR2 from the germline V gene are SGHRS and YFSETQ. The CDR3 region is CASSLVYPGKETQYF. The CDR3 coding sequence is TGCGCCAGCAGCTTGGTGTATCCAGGGAAAGAGACCCAGTACTTC.

The rearrangement uses TRBV27 and TRBJ1-1; maybe TRBD1 (6 bases). CDR3 size: 13 residues. V was cut by 3 bases and J by 4 bases, with 9 bases left in between. In germline, CDR1 is MNHEY, CDR2 SMNVEV (reference sequence). The CDR3 protein is CASSFGRGTEAFF. In DNA, the CDR3 is TGTGCCAGCAGTTTCGGCAGGGGCACTGAAGCTTTCTTT.

The V and J genes are TRBV24-1 and TRBJ1-1; D unclear. Germline CDR1 KGHDR, CDR2 SFDVKD. The length of the CDR3 is 13 residues. With 0 bases removed from V and 5 bases from J, the gap between germline ends came to 6 bases. The CDR3 spells CATSDLLSTEAFF. As DNA, the CDR3 is TGTGCCACCAGTGATTTGCTTTCGACTGAAGCTTTCTTT.

The chain combines TRBV10-3 with TRBJ2-7; a possible D gene is TRBD2 (5 bases). CDR1 is ENHRY, CDR2 SYGVKD, per germline. V lost 7 bases and J 5 bases, leaving 12 bases between the germline ends. This CDR3 spans 12 amino acids. The CDR3 protein is CAINGERDEQYF. DNA of the CDR3: TGTGCCATCAATGGGGAGCGCGACGAGCAGTACTTC.

This clone was counted a few times. The chain uses TRBV4-3 and TRBJ1-2, with TRBD1 as a possible D gene (5 bases). Trimming pared 6 bases from V and 1 base from J, leaving 21 bases between. This CDR3 contains 17 residues. CDR1 is LGHNA and CDR2 is YSLEER in the germline V gene. CDR3 region: CASSSRGGTIGNYGYTF. The CDR3 nucleotides are TGCGCCAGCAGTTCCCGGGGGGGGACGATCGGTAACTATGGCTACACCTTC.

The chain carries TRBV5-6 and TRBJ1-2, with 7 bases lining up with TRBD1. The V gene end was trimmed by 4 bases and the J gene end by 4 bases; junction bases not matched to a gene: 4. Germline CDR1 SGHDT, CDR2 YYEEEE. This CDR3 spans 13 amino acids. CDR3 coding DNA: TGTGCCAGCAGCGGGACAGAATCCTATGGCTACACCTTC. This translates into CASSGTESYGYTF.

This chain joins TRBV6-6 and TRBJ2-3; weak D call: TRBD2 (6 bases). Looked up from germline, CDR1 is MNHNY and CDR2 is SVGAGI (reference sequence). CDR3 size: 12 residues. Trimming pared 2 bases from V and 6 bases from J, leaving 6 bases between. CDR3 protein: CASSYRGDTQYF. The CDR3 DNA sequence: TGTGCCAGCAGTTACCGGGGGGATACGCAGTATTTT.

The rearrangement links TRBV6-2 or TRBV6-3 to TRBJ2-1, with 8 bases matching TRBD2. The CDR3 is 17 residues long. The germline V gene encodes CDR1 MNHEY and CDR2 SVGEGT. The V and J ends lost 5 bases and 2 bases, in that order; junction bases with no gene match: 11. The CDR3 sequence is CASSAAAGGGTYNEQFF. The DNA for the CDR3 is TGTGCCAGCAGTGCCGCAGCGGGCGGGGGGACCTACAATGAGCAGTTCTTC.

The V gene is TRBV19, the J gene TRBJ1-1; D remains ambiguous. The CDR3 loop spans 13 amino acids. CDR1 and CDR2 (germline): LNHDA, SQIVND (reference sequence). Trimming removed 4 bases at V and 0 bases at J, with 6 bases between. Here the CDR3 reads CASSNKLNTEAFF. In DNA, the CDR3 is TGTGCCAGTAGTAACAAATTGAACACTGAAGCTTTCTTT.

A single count supports this clone. The chain recombines TRBV5-4 with TRBJ2-7; tentative D call: TRBD1 (6 bases). This CDR3 comprises 15 residues. Trimming removed 0 bases at V and 5 bases at J, with 15 bases between. Germline values: CDR1 SGHNT, CDR2 YYREEE (reference sequence). This CDR3 reads CASSLERTASHEQYF. The DNA for the CDR3 is TGTGCCAGCAGCTTGGAACGGACAGCATCCCACGAGCAGTACTTC.

This chain links TRBV18 with TRBJ2-2; 7 bases match TRBD1. Germline-derived CDR1 and CDR2 are KGHSH and LQKENI. The CDR3 is made up of 16 amino acids. V trimming: 5 bases; J trimming: 2 bases; junction bases outside the gene matches: 8. CDR3 sequence: CASSSNRDSNTGELFF. DNA for the CDR3: TGTGCCAGCTCATCAAACCGGGACAGCAACACCGGGGAGCTGTTTTTT.

The chain combines TRBV11-2 with TRBJ1-2, with a weak D call TRBD1 (6 bases). Trimming took 2 bases from V and 5 from J, leaving 18 bases between them. The germline gives CDR1 SGHAT, CDR2 FQNNGV. The CDR3 has 16 residues. CDR3 amino acids: CASSLPAGVIEYGYTF. The CDR3 DNA follows: TGTGCCAGCAGCTTACCCGCAGGGGTGATTGAGTATGGCTACACCTTC.

The chain carries TRBV3-1 (or the pseudogene TRBV3-2) and TRBJ1-2, with 9 bases identical to TRBD1. Germline V gene data show CDR1 as LGHDT and CDR2 as YNNKEL (reference sequence). Unmatched junction bases numbered 6, after V lost 0 bases and J lost 7 bases. The CDR3 totals 15 residues. The chain's CDR3 is CASSQESTGGIGYTF. In nucleotides, the CDR3 is TGTGCCAGCAGCCAAGAATCAACAGGGGGCATTGGCTACACCTTC.